A single sample gave rise to the 15 T cell receptor beta chains below, sequenced in a study of Graves' ophthalmopathy and Graves' hyperthyroidism. RNA transcripts yielded amplified TCR beta CDR3 regions. An initial RT-PCR round employing HTBI primers preceded a second-round multiplex PCR. A single record per CDR3 protein comes from TCRdb applying MiXCR to the multiplex PCR reads. This sample has hundreds of thousands of distinct CDR3 sequences, with about two fifths found just once. The sequencing input was peripheral blood. The source of these receptors is an adult man with Graves' ophthalmopathy.

This clonotype was picked up many times. For the CDR3, the DNA is TGTGCCAGCAGTGTGGGACATAGAATGGACCAGTACTTC. Its protein is CASSVGHRMDQYF. This rearrangement joins TRBV2 to TRBJ2-5, with TRBD1 as a possible D gene (6 bases). The V gene lost 4 bases and the J gene lost 10 bases, with 16 bases spanning the gap. Germline CDR1 is SNHLY and CDR2 is FYNNEI. This CDR3 has 13 residues.

This clonotype was detected many times. The V gene is TRBV9, the J gene TRBJ2-6, with D perhaps matching TRBD2 (5 bases). Trimming took 1 base from V and 0 from J, leaving 11 bases between them. The CDR3 runs to 17 residues. The V gene's germline CDR1 is SGDLS and CDR2 YYNGEE. The CDR3 nucleotides read TGTGCCAGCAGCGTATCGGGGTCTCCCTCTGGGGCCAACGTCCTGACTTTC. This codes for CASSVSGSPSGANVLTF.

The chain combines TRBV30 with TRBJ1-4; D gene uncertain. The germline V gene has CDR1 GTSNPN and CDR2 SVGIG (reference sequence). V lost 3 bases and J 0 bases, leaving 8 bases between the germline ends. This CDR3 has 14 amino acids. The CDR3 DNA is TGTGCCTGGAGGTCCGGGGCAACTAATGAAAAACTGTTTTTT. Translation gives CAWRSGATNEKLFF.

Of note for this clonotype: The missing conserved phenylalanine or tryptophan at the end of this CDR3 makes a read error likely. This rearrangement joins TRBV11-1 to TRBJ2-2, with D uncertain. Germline-derived CDR1 and CDR2 are SGHAT and FQDESV (reference sequence). V was shortened by 2 bases and J by 7 bases, with 8 bases between the two germline ends. This CDR3 has 13 amino acids. CDR3 amino acids: CASSLWAGGELFI. In nucleotides, the CDR3 is TGTGCCAGCAGCTTATGGGCTGGCGGGGAGCTGTTTATT.

V usage is TRBV12-5 and J usage is TRBJ2-5, with 11 bases lining up with TRBD2. The CDR3 extends over 14 amino acids. Germline V CDR1 and CDR2: LGHNT, FRNRAP. V lost 9 bases and J lost 3; bases outside the gene matches: 6. CDR3 sequence reads: CAREPTSGKETQYF. In DNA, the CDR3 is TGTGCTAGAGAACCGACTAGCGGGAAAGAGACCCAGTACTTC.

The chain employs TRBV6-1 and TRBJ2-5; 8 nucleotides match TRBD1. This CDR3 contains 13 residues. CDR1 MNHNS and CDR2 SASEGT come from the germline V gene. The V gene end was trimmed by 7 bases and the J gene end by 4 bases; junction bases not matched to a gene: 5. This CDR3 reads CASTGTGIETQYF. In DNA, the CDR3 is TGTGCCAGCACAGGGACAGGTATAGAGACCCAGTACTTC.

The chain joins TRBV4-1 to TRBJ2-6; D gene uncertain. V was clipped by 2 bases and J by 0 bases, with 11 bases between them. CDR1 and CDR2 (germline): MGHRA, YSYEKL. The CDR3 extends over 17 amino acids. For the CDR3, the DNA is TGCGCCAGCAGCCAAACCGGCCCGAGCTCTGGGGCCAACGTCCTGACTTTC. Protein: CASSQTGPSSGANVLTF.

The chain is built from TRBV20-1 and TRBJ1-4; unclear D gene. This CDR3 has 9 amino acids. Germline V gene data show CDR1 as DFQATT and CDR2 as SNEGSKA (reference sequence). The V gene lost 3 bases and the J gene lost 12 bases, with 5 bases spanning the gap. The CDR3 loop is CSASDELFF. The CDR3 DNA reads as TGCAGTGCTAGTGATGAACTGTTTTTT.

The chain has TRBV4-2 and TRBJ1-5; 7 positions agree with TRBD1. The CDR3 sequence is 16 residues long. Trimming took 1 base from V and 3 from J; bases not matched to a gene: 6. Germline CDR1 is LGHNA and CDR2 is YNFKEQ. The CDR3 nucleotides are TGTGCCAGCAGCCAAGGACAGGGAGGGAACAATCAGCCCCAGCATTTT. Residues: CASSQGQGGNNQPQHF.

This clonotype was seen just once. A read error is possible here, since a much larger clone lies one base away. V usage is TRBV10-3 and J usage is TRBJ1-4, with 10 bases aligning to TRBD1. Germline CDR1 ENHRY, CDR2 SYGVKD. This CDR3 is built from 13 residues. V was clipped by 5 bases and J by 11 bases; unmatched bases: 5. The CDR3 DNA reads TGTGCCATCAGTCCCGGGACAGGGGCGAAACTGTTTTTT. This sequence encodes CAISPGTGAKLFF.

This sequence joins TRBV24-1 and TRBJ2-5; D may correspond to TRBD1 or TRBD2 (5 bases each). Germline V CDR1 and CDR2: KGHDR, SFDVKD. This CDR3 spans 15 amino acids. Trimming pared 1 base from V and 5 bases from J, leaving 13 bases between. CDR3 coding DNA: TGTGCCACCAGTGATTTCGGGGCAGGGATGGAGACCCAGTACTTC. It specifies CATSDFGAGMETQYF.

This clonotype was counted at least ten times. CDR3: CASSGSTGFSNQPQHF. CDR3 bases: TGTGCCAGCAGCGGCTCGACAGGGTTTAGCAATCAGCCCCAGCATTTT. The chain has TRBV7-9 and TRBJ1-5; 7 nucleotides agree with TRBD1. From germline, CDR1 is SEHNR and CDR2 FQNEAQ (reference sequence). This CDR3 has 16 residues. V trimming: 5 bases; J trimming: 0 bases; junction bases outside the gene matches: 7.

This clonotype came up many times. The V call is TRBV12-3 or TRBV12-4, the J call TRBJ1-2; D remains unclear. With 3 bases removed from V and 2 bases from J, the gap between germline ends came to 7 bases. The length of the CDR3 is 13 residues. The chain's CDR3 is CASSFQRNYGYTF. The CDR3 DNA is TGTGCCAGCAGTTTCCAGAGGAACTATGGCTACACCTTC.

The V call is TRBV3-1, the J call TRBJ2-7; D call uncertain. Germline CDR1 and CDR2: LGHDT and YNNKEL (reference sequence). V shed 10 bases and J shed 10 bases, with 17 bases lying between them. The CDR3 runs to 11 residues. Here the CDR3 DNA reads TGTGCCATCCCAAAACCCAAACCTCAGTACTTC. Protein: CAIPKPKPQYF.

The J gene is TRBJ2-3, the V gene TRBV7-8, with a weak D call TRBD1 (6 bases). V was shortened by 9 bases and J by 2 bases, with 12 bases between the two germline ends. Germline V gene lookup returns CDR1 SGHVS and CDR2 FQNEAQ. The CDR3 contains 13 residues. Here the CDR3 DNA reads TGTGCCAGTAGCCTGGGGGCCACAGATACGCAGTATTTT. Its translation is CASSLGATDTQYF.